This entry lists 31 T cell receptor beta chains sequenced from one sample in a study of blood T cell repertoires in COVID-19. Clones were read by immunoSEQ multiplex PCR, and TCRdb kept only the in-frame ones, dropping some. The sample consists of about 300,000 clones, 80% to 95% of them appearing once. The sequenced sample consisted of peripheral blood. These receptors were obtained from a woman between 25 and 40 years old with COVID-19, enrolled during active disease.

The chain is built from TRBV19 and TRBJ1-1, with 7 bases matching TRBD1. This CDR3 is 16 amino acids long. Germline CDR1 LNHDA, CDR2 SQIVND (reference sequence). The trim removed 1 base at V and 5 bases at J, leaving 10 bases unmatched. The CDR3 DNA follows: TGTGCCAGTAGTATAGGGAATTCAGGGGGGAGGACTGAAGCTTTCTTT. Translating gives CASSIGNSGGRTEAFF.

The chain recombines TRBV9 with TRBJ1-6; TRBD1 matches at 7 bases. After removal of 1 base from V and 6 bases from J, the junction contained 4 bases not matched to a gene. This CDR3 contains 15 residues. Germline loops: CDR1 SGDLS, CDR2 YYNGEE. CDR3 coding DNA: TGTGCCAGCAGCGTACTGGGACAGCTTAATTCACCCCTCCACTTT. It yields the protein CASSVLGQLNSPLHF. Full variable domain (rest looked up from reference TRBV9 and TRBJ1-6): DSGVTQTPKHLITATGQRVTLRCSPRSGDLSVYWYQQSLDQGLQFLIQYYNGEERAKGNILERFSAQQFPDLHSELNLSSLELGDSALYFCASSVLGQLNSPLHFGNGTRLTVT.

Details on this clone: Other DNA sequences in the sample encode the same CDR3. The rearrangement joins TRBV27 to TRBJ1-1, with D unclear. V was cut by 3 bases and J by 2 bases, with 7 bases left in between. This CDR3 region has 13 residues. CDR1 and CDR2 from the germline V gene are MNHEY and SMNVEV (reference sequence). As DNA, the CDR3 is TGTGCCAGCAGTTTGTCCAGAAACACTGAAGCTTTCTTT. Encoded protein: CASSLSRNTEAFF.

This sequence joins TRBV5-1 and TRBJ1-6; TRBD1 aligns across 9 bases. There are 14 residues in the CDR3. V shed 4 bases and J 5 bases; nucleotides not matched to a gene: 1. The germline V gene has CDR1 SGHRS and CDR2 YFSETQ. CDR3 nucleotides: TGCGCCAGCAGCCGGGACAGGGATAATTCACCCCTCCACTTT. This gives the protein CASSRDRDNSPLHF.

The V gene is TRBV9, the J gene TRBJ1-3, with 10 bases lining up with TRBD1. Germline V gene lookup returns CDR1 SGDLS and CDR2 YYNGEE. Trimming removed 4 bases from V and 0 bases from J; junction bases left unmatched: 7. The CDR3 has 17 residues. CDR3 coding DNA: TGTGCCAGCAGCCGACAGGGGGCCGTTTCCTCTGGAAACACCATATATTTT. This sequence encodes CASSRQGAVSSGNTIYF.

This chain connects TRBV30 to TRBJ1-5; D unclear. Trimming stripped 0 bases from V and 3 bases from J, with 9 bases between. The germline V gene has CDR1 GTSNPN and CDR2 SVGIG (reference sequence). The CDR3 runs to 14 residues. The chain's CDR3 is CAWSVLTVNQPQHF. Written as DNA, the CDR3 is TGTGCCTGGAGTGTTCTAACAGTCAATCAGCCCCAGCATTTT.

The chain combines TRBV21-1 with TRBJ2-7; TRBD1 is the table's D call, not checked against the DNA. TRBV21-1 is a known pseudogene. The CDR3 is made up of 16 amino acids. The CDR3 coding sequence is TGTGCCAGCAGCACACCGCCAAATTCTCCGGGACACAGATGGTACTTC. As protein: CASSTPPNSPGHRWYF.

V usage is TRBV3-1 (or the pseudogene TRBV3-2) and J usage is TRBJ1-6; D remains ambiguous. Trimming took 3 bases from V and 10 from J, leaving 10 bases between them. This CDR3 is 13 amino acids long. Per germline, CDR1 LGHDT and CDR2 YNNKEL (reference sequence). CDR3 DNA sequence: TGTGCCAGCAGCCAGGGTCTGGAGTCACCCCTCCACTTT. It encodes CASSQGLESPLHF.

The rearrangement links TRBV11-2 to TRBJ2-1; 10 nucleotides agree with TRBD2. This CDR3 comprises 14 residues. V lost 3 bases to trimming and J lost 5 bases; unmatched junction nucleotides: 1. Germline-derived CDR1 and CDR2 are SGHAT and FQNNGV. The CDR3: CASSFGLADNEQFF. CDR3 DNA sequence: TGTGCCAGCAGCTTCGGACTAGCGGACAATGAGCAGTTCTTC.

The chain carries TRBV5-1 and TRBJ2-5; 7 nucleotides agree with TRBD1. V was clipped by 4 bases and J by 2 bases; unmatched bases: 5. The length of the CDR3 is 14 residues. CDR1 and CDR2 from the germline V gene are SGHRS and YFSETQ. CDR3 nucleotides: TGCGCCAGCAGCCCGGGACAGCAACAAGAGACCCAGTACTTC. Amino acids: CASSPGQQQETQYF. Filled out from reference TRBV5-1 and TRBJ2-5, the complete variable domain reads KAGVTQTPRYLIKTRGQQVTLSCSPISGHRSVSWYQQTPGQGLQFLFEYFSETQRNKGNFPGRFSGRQFSNSRSEMNVSTLELGDSALYLCASSPGQQQETQYFGPGTRLLVL.

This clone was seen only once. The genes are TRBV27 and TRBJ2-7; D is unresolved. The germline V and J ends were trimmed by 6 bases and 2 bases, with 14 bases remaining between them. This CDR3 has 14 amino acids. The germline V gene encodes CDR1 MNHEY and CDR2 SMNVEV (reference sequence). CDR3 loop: CASRLSPRAYEQYF. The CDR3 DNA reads TGTGCCAGCAGGCTGAGTCCTCGAGCCTACGAGCAGTACTTC.

This chain's CDR3 is CATLAGGGTGELFF. The DNA of the CDR3 is TGTGCCACCTTAGCGGGAGGAGGGACCGGGGAGCTGTTTTTT. V usage is TRBV19 and J usage is TRBJ2-2; 10 nucleotides line up with TRBD2. V shed 10 bases, J shed 5 bases, and the junction held 7 bases outside the gene matches. From germline, CDR1 is LNHDA and CDR2 SQIVND (reference sequence). CDR3 length equals 14 residues.

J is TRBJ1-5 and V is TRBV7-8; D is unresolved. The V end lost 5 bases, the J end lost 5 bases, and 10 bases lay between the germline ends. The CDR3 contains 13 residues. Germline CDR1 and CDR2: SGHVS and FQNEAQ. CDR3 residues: CASSRNIHQPQHF. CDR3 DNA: TGTGCCAGCAGCCGCAACATCCATCAGCCCCAGCATTTT.

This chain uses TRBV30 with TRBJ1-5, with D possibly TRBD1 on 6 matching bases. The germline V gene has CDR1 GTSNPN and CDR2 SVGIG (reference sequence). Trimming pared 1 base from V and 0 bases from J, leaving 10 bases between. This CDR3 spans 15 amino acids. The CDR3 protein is CAWSAQGTSNQPQHF. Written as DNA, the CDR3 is TGTGCCTGGAGTGCCCAGGGGACTAGCAATCAGCCCCAGCATTTT.

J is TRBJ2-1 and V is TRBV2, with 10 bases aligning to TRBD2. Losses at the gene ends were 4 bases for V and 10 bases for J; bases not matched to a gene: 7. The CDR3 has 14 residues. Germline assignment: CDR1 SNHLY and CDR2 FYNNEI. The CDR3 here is CASSGLAGVGEQFF. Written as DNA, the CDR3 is TGTGCCAGCAGTGGTCTAGCGGGAGTCGGGGAGCAGTTCTTC. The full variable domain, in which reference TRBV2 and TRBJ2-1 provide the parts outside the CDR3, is EPEVTQTPSHQVTQMGQEVILRCVPISNHLYFYWYRQILGQKVEFLVSFYNNEISEKSEIFDDQFSVERPDGSNFTLKIRSTKLEDSAMYFCASSGLAGVGEQFFGPGTRLTVL.

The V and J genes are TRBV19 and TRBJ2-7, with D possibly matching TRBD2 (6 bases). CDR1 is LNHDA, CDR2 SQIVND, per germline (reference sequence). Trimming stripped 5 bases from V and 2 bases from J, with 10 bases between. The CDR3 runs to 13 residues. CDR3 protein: CASSPRTTYEQYF. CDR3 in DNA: TGTGCCAGTAGTCCACGGACTACCTACGAGCAGTACTTC.

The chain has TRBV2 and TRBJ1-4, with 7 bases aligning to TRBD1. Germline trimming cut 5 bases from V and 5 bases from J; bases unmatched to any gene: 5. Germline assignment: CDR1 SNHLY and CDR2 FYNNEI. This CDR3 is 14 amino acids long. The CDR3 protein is CASSMGQMNEKLFF. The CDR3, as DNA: TGTGCCAGCAGTATGGGACAGATGAATGAAAAACTGTTTTTT.

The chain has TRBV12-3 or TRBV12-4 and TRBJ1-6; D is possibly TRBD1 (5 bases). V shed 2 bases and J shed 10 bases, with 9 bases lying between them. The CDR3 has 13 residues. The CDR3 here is CASSLFGGSPLHF. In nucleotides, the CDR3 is TGTGCCAGCAGTTTATTCGGGGGATCACCCCTCCACTTT.

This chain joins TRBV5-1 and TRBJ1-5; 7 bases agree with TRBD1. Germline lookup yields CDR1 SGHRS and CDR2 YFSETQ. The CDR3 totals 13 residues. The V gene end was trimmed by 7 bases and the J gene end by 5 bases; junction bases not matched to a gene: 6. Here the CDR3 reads CASRLDRDQPQHF. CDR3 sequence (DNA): TGCGCCAGCCGGCTAGACAGGGATCAGCCCCAGCATTTT.

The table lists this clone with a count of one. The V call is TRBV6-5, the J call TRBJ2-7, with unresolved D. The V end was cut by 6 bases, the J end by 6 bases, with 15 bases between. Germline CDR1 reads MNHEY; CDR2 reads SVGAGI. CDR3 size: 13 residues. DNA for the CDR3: TGTGCCAGCAGCCTTACTTGGCGCGGCGAGCAGTACTTC. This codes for CASSLTWRGEQYF.

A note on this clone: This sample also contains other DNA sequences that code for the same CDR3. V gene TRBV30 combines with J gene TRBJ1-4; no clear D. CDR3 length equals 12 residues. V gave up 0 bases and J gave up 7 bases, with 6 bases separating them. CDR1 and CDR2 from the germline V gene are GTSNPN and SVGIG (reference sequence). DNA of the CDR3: TGTGCCTGGAGTGTAAGCGGTGAAAAACTGTTTTTT. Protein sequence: CAWSVSGEKLFF.

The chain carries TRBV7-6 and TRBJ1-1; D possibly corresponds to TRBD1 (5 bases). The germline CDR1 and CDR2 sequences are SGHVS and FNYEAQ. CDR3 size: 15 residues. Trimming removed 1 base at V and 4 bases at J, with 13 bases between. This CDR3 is CASSLGSSGGTEAFF. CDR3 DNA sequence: TGTGCCAGCAGCTTAGGATCCTCCGGGGGCACTGAAGCTTTCTTT.

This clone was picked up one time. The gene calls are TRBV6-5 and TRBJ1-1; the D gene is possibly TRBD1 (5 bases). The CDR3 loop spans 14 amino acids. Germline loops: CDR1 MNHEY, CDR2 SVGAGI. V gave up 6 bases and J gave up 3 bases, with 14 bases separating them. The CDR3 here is CASRGAGPDTEAFF. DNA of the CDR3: TGTGCCAGCAGAGGAGCAGGGCCGGACACTGAAGCTTTCTTT.

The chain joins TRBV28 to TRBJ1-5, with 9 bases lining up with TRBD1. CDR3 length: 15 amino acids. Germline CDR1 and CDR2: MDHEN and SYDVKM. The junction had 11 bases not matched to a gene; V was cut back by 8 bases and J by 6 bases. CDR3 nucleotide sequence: TGTGCCAGCGTCTCGGGACAGGGAAAGATTCAGCCCCAGCATTTT. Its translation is CASVSGQGKIQPQHF.

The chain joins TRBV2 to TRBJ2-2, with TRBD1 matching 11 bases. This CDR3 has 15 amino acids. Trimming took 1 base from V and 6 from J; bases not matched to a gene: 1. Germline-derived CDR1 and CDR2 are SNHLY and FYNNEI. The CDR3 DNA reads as TGTGCCAGCAGTGAAGGGGACAGGGGGTCCGGGGAGCTGTTTTTT. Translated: CASSEGDRGSGELFF.

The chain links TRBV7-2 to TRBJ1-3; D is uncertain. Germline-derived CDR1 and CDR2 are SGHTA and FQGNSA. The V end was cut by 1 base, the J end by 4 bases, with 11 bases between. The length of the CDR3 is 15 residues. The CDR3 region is CASSLGPISGNTIYF. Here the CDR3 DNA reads TGTGCCAGCAGCTTAGGGCCCATTTCCGGAAACACCATATATTTT.

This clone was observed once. The CDR3 DNA reads as TGTGCCAGCAGCCAAGTAGAAGCGGGAGTCTCCAAAAACATTCAGTACTTC. Its protein is CASSQVEAGVSKNIQYF. V and J are TRBV3-1 (or the pseudogene TRBV3-2) and TRBJ2-4; 8 bases match TRBD2. Germline V gene lookup returns CDR1 LGHDT and CDR2 YNNKEL (reference sequence). V lost 1 base to trimming and J lost 2 bases; unmatched junction nucleotides: 7. The CDR3 has 17 amino acids.

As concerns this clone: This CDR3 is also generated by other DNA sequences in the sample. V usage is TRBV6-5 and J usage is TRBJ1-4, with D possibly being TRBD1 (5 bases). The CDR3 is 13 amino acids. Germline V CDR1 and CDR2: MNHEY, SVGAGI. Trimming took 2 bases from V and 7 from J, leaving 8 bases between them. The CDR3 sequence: CASSYRGGEKLFF. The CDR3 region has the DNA TGTGCCAGCAGTTACAGGGGTGGTGAAAAACTGTTTTTT.

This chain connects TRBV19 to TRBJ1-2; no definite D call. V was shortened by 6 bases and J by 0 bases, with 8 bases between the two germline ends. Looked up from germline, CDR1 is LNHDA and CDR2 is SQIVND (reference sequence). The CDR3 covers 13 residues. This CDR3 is CASRQYANYGYTF. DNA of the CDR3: TGTGCCAGTAGACAGTACGCTAACTATGGCTACACCTTC.

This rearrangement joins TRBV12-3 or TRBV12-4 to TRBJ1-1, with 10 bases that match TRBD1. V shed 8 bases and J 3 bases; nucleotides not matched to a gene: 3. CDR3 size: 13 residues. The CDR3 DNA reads TGTGCCAGCCGCGGGACAGGGGACACTGAAGCTTTCTTT. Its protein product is CASRGTGDTEAFF.

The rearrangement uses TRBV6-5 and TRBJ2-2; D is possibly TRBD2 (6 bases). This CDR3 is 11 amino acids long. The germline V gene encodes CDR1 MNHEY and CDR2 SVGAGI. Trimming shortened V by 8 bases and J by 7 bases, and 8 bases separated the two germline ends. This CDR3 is CASGRSGELFF. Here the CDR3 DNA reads TGTGCCAGCGGGAGGAGCGGGGAGCTGTTTTTT.